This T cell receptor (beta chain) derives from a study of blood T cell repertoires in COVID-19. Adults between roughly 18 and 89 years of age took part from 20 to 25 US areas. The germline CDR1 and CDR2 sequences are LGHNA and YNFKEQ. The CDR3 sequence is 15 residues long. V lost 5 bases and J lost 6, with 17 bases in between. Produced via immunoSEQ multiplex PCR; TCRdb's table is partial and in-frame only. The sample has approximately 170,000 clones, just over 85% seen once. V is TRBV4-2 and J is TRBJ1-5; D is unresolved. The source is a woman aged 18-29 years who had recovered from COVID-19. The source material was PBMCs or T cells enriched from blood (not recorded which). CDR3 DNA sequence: TGTGCCAGCAGCGAAAAGTACGCCGAGGTTCAGCCCCAGCATTTT. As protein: CASSEKYAEVQPQHF.